This passage covers 4 T cell receptor beta chains from one sample sequenced in a study of brain T cells in children with intractable seizures. Stated time point: blood from clinic visit 5 months post-surgery; TSC patient then seizure free. Assay: immunoSEQ multiplex PCR; the TCRdb copy retains only in-frame clones and omits some. The sample has a few hundred thousand clones, 93% seen once. The sample was peripheral blood, taken 5 to 6 months after surgery. Receptors were obtained from a boy younger than two with tuberous sclerosis and intractable seizures.

The rearrangement uses TRBV6-5 and TRBJ2-1, with D possibly being TRBD1 or TRBD2 (5 bases each). The CDR3 loop spans 12 amino acids. Trimming pared 2 bases from V and 8 bases from J, leaving 7 bases between. Looked up from germline, CDR1 is MNHEY and CDR2 is SVGAGI. The CDR3 region has the DNA TGTGCCAGCAGTTACAGGGGAGATGAGCAGTTCTTC. Translating gives CASSYRGDEQFF.

The V call is TRBV3-1 (or the pseudogene TRBV3-2), the J call TRBJ1-2, with 8 nucleotides matching TRBD1. The J segment lost 8 bases and the V segment lost 2 bases, leaving 7 bases of the junction unmatched. The CDR3 is made up of 14 amino acids. Germline CDR1 reads LGHDT; CDR2 reads YNNKEL (reference sequence). This chain's CDR3 is CASSQLSTGEGYTF. CDR3 bases: TGTGCCAGCAGCCAACTCTCGACAGGGGAAGGCTACACCTTC.

This sequence joins TRBV5-1 and TRBJ2-7; D gene uncertain. The CDR3 sequence is 11 residues long. The germline V and J ends were trimmed by 6 bases and 5 bases, with 9 bases remaining between them. Germline values: CDR1 SGHRS, CDR2 YFSETQ. The CDR3 DNA reads as TGCGCCAGCACGGACGGTAACGAGCAGTACTTC. Protein sequence: CASTDGNEQYF.

This chain links TRBV4-1 with TRBJ1-1; no clear D. Per the germline V gene, CDR1 is MGHRA and CDR2 is YSYEKL. V was clipped by 2 bases and J by 4 bases, with 14 bases between them. This CDR3 spans 15 amino acids. In DNA, the CDR3 is TGCGCCAGCAGCCAATTGCGACCGGGGATCACTGAAGCTTTCTTT. Protein: CASSQLRPGITEAFF.